This T cell receptor beta chain was found in a study of early T cells in non-severe SARS-CoV-2 infection. As concerns this clonotype: Its target is not known.

The study's findings and limits: CD4 and private specificities were missed by VDJdb matching, which favored anti-spike CD8 responses.

The V end lost 3 bases, the J end lost 3 bases, and 19 bases lay between the germline ends. There are 16 residues in the CDR3. The germline V gene has CDR1 DFQATT and CDR2 SNEGSKA (reference sequence). Researchers tagged individual cDNA molecules with unique molecular identifiers. TCRdb called the 5' RACE reads again in MiXCR, with one record for every CDR3 protein. The data show roughly 52,000 distinct CDR3 sequences, more than 6.5% seen once. This material consisted of whole blood, taken at baseline. The chain joins TRBV20-1 to TRBJ2-3; tentative D call: TRBD1 (6 bases). The source is an adult who was a healthcare worker with PCR-confirmed SARS-CoV-2 infection or an uninfected control (not recorded which). Here the CDR3 reads CSASPGPSRGTDTQYF. The CDR3 nucleotides are TGCAGTGCTAGCCCGGGACCCAGTAGGGGGACAGATACGCAGTATTTT.